This T cell receptor (beta chain) was captured by sequencing in a study of blood T cell repertoires in COVID-19. Across the study: Samples representing acute and convalescent COVID-19 were sourced from the United States, Italy and Spain.

Original processing notes: By means of reference gene primer amplification, nucleated cell counts were estimated. Data came from immunoSEQ multiplex PCR; TCRdb stores just in-frame clones and leaves some out. For V, J and clone size, that table is used; D and trimming come from the DNA. The table lists roughly 190,000 clones, more than 85% of them singletons, with 1.1% in the top ten. CDR3 length: 17 residues. J gave up 3 bases and V 0 bases, and 6 bases lay outside the gene matches. The germline V gene encodes CDR1 MGHRA and CDR2 YSYEKL. The chain employs TRBV4-1 and TRBJ2-7, with 12 bases identical to TRBD2. The material sequenced was peripheral blood. The TCR comes from a man aged 30 to 45 with acute or convalescent COVID-19. CDR3 nucleotide sequence: TGCGCCAGCAGCCAAGATTATAGGACTAGCGGGATCTACGAGCAGTACTTC. As protein: CASSQDYRTSGIYEQYF.